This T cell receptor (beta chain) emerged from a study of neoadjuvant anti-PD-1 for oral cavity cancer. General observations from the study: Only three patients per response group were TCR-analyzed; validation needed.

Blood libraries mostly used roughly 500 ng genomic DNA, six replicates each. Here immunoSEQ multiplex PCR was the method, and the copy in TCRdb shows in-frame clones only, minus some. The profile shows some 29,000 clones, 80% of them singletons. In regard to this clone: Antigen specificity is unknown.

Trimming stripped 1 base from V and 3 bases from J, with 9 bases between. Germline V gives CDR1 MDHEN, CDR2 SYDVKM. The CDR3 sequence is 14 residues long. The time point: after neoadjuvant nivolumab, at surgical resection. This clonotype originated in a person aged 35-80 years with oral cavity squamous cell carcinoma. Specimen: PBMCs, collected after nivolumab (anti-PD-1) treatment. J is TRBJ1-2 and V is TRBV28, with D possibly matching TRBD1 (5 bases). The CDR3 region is CASSLSPRDYGYTF. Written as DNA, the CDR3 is TGTGCCAGCAGTTTATCCCCCAGGGACTATGGCTACACCTTC.